This T cell receptor (beta chain) derives from a study of T cell changes during pregnancy in multiple sclerosis. Using immunoSEQ multiplex PCR, the repertoire was profiled, and TCRdb retains in-frame clones only, with some absent. The data show about 67,000 clones, 90% to 95% seen once. V was cut by 7 bases and J by 5 bases, with 14 bases left in between. CDR3 size: 13 residues. Germline V gene sequence: CDR1 SEHNR, CDR2 FQNEAQ (reference sequence). The chain has TRBV7-9 and TRBJ1-2, with D unresolved. The origin of this receptor is a female donor with multiple sclerosis, enrolled in a pregnancy study. Specimen: peripheral blood, collected in the second trimester of pregnancy. The CDR3 loop is CASTPGSVYGYTF. CDR3 nucleotides: TGTGCCAGCACCCCCGGGAGCGTATATGGCTACACCTTC.